There are many counts of the clone carrying this TCR beta chain. Antigen unknown. TCR beta CDR3 regions were amplified from RNA transcripts. HTBI primers were used for first-round RT-PCR of the TCR CDR3. TCRdb reanalysed the multiplex PCR reads using MiXCR and keeps one entry per CDR3 protein. The sample gives roughly 260,000 distinct CDR3 sequences, more than 12% of which show up once; roughly 14% is in the top ten. The data stem from a study of T cells in Graves' hyperthyroidism and ophthalmopathy. Hyperthyroidism was newly diagnosed in patients aged 18 to 65 (duration under 2 months). Fresh peripheral blood, approximately 9.6 ml, yielded the PBMCs. General study findings and limits: The model made its ophthalmopathy prediction, and onset followed a median approximately 7 months later. In blood, most of the thyroid clonotypes expanded above 0.001 were also present.

The sequence derives from a woman in her forties with Graves' hyperthyroidism that later progressed to Graves' ophthalmopathy. Sequencing was carried out using blood.

CDR3 DNA sequence: TGTGCCAGCAGCTTGATAGGTTCTAGCACAGATACGCAGTATTTT. Amino acids: CASSLIGSSTDTQYF. The chain carries TRBV11-2 and TRBJ2-3, with unresolved D. The CDR3 has 15 amino acids. The germline gives CDR1 SGHAT, CDR2 FQNNGV. Trimming took 3 bases from V and 0 from J, leaving 10 bases between them. Looking up the rest from reference TRBV11-2 and TRBJ2-3 gives the full variable domain: EAGVAQSPRYKIIEKRQSVAFWCNPISGHATLYWYQQILGQGPKLLIQFQNNGVVDDSQLPKDRFSAERLKGVDSTLKIQPAKLEDSAVYLCASSLIGSSTDTQYFGPGTRLTVL.